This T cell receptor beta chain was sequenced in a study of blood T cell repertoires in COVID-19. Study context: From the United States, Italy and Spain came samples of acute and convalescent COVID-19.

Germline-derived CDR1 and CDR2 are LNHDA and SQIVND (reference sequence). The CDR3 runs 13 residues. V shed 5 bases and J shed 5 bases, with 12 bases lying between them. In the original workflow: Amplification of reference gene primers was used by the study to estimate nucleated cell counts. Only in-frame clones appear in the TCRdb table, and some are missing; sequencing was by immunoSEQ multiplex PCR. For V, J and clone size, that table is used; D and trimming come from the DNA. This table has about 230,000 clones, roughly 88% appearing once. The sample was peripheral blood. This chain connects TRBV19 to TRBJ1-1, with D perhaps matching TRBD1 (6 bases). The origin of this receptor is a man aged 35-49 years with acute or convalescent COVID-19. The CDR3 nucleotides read TGTGCCAGTAGTTCGGGGGGGGCAACTGAAGCTTTCTTT. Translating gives CASSSGGATEAFF.